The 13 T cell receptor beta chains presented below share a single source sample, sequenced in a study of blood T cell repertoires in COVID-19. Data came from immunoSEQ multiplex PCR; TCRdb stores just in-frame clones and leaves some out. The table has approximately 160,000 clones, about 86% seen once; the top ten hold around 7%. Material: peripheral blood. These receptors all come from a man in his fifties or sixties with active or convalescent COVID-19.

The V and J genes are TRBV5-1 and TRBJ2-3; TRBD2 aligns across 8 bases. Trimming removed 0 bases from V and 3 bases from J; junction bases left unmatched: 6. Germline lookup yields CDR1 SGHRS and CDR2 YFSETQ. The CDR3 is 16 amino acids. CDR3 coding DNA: TGCGCCAGCAGCTTGGTGTCTGGCGGGAGGACAGATACGCAGTATTTT. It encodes CASSLVSGGRTDTQYF.

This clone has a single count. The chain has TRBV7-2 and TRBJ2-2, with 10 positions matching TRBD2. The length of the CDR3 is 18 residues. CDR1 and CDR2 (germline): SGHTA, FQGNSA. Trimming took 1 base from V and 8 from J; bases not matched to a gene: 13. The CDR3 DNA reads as TGTGCCAGCAGCTTAGAGTGGGGTCGAACTAGCGGGGCGGGGGAGCTGTTTTTT. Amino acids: CASSLEWGRTSGAGELFF.

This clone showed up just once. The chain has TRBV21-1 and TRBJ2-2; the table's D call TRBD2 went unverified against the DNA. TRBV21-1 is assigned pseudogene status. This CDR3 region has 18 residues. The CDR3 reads CASSKRLAGRLSNGELFF. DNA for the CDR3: TGTGCCAGCAGCAAGAGACTAGCGGGTCGGTTATCAAACGGGGAGCTGTTTTTT.

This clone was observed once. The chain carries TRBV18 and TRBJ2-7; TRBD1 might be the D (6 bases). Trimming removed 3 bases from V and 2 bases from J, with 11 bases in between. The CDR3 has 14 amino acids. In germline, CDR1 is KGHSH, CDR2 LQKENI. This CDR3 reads CASSPDRSTYEQYF. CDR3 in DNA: TGTGCCAGCTCACCCGACAGGTCGACCTACGAGCAGTACTTC.

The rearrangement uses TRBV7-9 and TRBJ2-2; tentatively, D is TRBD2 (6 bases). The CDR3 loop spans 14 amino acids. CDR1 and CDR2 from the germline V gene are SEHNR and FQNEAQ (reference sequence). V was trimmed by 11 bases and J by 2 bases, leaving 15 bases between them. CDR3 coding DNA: TGTGCCCTACGGCGGGACGGTAACACCGGGGAGCTGTTTTTT. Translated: CALRRDGNTGELFF.

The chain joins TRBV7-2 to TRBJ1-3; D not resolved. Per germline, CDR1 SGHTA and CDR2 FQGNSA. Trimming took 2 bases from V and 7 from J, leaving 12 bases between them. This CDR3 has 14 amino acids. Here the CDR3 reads CASSLRWEANTIYF. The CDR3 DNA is TGTGCCAGCAGCTTAAGGTGGGAGGCGAACACCATATATTTT.

This CDR3 is CASSPRGQQETQYF. The CDR3 bases are TGCGCCAGCAGCCCGCGCGGACAGCAAGAGACCCAGTACTTC. This sequence joins TRBV5-1 and TRBJ2-5; weak D call: TRBD1 (6 bases). CDR1 is SGHRS, CDR2 YFSETQ, per germline. The CDR3 length is 14 residues. Trimming stripped 4 bases from V and 2 bases from J, with 12 bases between.

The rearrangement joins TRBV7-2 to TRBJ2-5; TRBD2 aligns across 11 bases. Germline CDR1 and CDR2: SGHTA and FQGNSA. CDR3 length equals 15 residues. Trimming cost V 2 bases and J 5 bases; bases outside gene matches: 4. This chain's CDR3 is CASSLLAGGRETQYF. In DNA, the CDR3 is TGTGCCAGCAGCTTATTAGCGGGGGGGAGGGAGACCCAGTACTTC. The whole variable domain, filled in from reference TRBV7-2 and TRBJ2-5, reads GAGVSQSPSNKVTEKGKDVELRCDPISGHTALYWYRQSLGQGLEFLIYFQGNSAPDKSGLPSDRFSAERTGGSVSTLTIQRTQQEDSAVYLCASSLLAGGRETQYFGPGTRLLVL.

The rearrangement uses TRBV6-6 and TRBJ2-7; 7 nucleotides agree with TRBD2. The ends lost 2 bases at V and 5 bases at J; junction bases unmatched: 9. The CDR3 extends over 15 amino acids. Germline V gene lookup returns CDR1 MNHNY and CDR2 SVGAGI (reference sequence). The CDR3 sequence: CASSYPPGRADEQYF. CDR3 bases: TGTGCCAGCAGTTACCCCCCTGGGAGGGCCGACGAGCAGTACTTC.

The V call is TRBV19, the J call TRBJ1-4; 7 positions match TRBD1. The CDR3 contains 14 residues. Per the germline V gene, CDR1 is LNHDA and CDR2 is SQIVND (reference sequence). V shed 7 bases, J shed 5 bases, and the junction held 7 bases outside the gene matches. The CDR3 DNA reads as TGTGCCAGTAATGACAGGGCGGGGAATGAAAAACTGTTTTTT. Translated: CASNDRAGNEKLFF.

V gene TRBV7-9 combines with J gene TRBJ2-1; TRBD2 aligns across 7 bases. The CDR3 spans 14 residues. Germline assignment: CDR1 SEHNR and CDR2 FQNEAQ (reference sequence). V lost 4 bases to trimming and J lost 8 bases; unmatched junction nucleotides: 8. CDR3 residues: CASSSPGGGYEQFF. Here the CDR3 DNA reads TGTGCCAGCAGCTCTCCGGGGGGAGGATATGAGCAGTTCTTC.

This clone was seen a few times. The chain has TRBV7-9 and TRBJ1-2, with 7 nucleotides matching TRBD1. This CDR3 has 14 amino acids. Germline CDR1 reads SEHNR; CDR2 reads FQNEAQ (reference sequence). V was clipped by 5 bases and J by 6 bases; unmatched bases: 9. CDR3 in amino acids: CASSPGGLWHGYTF. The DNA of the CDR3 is TGTGCCAGCAGCCCAGGGGGTCTTTGGCATGGCTACACCTTC.

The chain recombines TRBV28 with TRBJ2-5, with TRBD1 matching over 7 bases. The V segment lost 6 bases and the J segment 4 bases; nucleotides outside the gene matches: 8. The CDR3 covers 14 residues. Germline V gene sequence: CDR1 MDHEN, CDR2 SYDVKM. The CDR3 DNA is TGTGCCAGCAGCCCGACAGGGCAACGAGAGACCCAGTACTTC. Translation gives CASSPTGQRETQYF.